This TCR beta chain was captured by sequencing in a study of identical twins. This CDR3 comprises 18 residues. Germline-derived CDR1 and CDR2 are SGHAT and FQDESV (reference sequence). Trimming cost V 1 base and J 0 bases; bases outside gene matches: 6. TCRdb re-called the 5' RACE reads through MiXCR, storing one row per CDR3 protein. The data hold 450,000 to 650,000 distinct CDR3 sequences, with over 8.5% observed a single time. This same sample was also taken into another study, of yellow fever vaccine responses in identical twins.

The source material was PBMCs. This chain uses TRBV11-1 with TRBJ1-4; 9 nucleotides agree with TRBD1. The sequence derives from a woman under 30 in good health. CDR3 amino acids: CASSLETGGTSTNEKLFF. The CDR3, as DNA: TGTGCCAGCAGCTTAGAGACAGGGGGTACTTCAACTAATGAAAAACTGTTTTTT.